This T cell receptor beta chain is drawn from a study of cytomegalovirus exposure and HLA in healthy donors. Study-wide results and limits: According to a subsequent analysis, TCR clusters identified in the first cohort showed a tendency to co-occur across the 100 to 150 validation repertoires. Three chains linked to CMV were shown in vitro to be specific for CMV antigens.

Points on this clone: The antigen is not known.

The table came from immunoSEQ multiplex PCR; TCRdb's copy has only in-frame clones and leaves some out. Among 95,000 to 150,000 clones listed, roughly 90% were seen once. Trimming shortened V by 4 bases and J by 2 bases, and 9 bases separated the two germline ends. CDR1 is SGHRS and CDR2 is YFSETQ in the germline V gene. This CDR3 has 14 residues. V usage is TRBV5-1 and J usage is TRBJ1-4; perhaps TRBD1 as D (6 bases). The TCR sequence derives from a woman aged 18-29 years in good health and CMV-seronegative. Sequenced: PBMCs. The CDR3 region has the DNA TGCGCCAGCAGCCTCGACAGGACTAATGAAAAACTGTTTTTT. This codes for CASSLDRTNEKLFF.